This T cell receptor (beta chain) derives from a study of cytomegalovirus exposure and HLA in healthy donors. V lost 11 bases, J lost 5 bases, and 12 bases lay in between. Germline CDR1 and CDR2: ENHRY and SYGVKD. CDR3 length: 11 residues. Worth noting for this clone: What it binds is not known.

Study results and limitations: TCR beta chains numbering more than 150 were designated cytomegalovirus-associated. The study reported that TCR beta sequences accurately predicted HLA-A and HLA-B alleles in most subjects.

60 Vbeta and 13 Jbeta primers were used in PCR. TCRdb keeps only in-frame clones here, not all; method: immunoSEQ multiplex PCR. This sample has under 150,000 clones, with just under 80% found just once. The clonotype was recovered from a male donor in good health and CMV-seronegative. The J gene is TRBJ2-5, the V gene TRBV10-3, with D tentatively TRBD2 (6 bases). Sequencing input: PBMCs. CDR3 nucleotide sequence: TGTGCCTCCGGGGGTCAGGAGACCCAGTACTTC. This gives the protein CASGGQETQYF.